The 10 T cell receptor beta chains listed next were all sequenced from one sample in a study of T cell repertoires in ileal Crohn's disease. Libraries were prepared by immunoSEQ multiplex PCR; TCRdb keeps only in-frame clonotypes and omits some of them. The sample yields about 13,000 clones, roughly 78% seen once. Time point meaning: neoterminal ileum biopsy at postoperative endoscopy, about 6 months after surgery. Sequences were obtained from ileal tissue. The receptors here all came from an adult with Crohn's disease.

V gene TRBV6-1 combines with J gene TRBJ2-2, with a possible D match to TRBD2 (6 bases). From germline, CDR1 is MNHNS and CDR2 SASEGT. This CDR3 spans 14 amino acids. V lost 1 base to trimming and J lost 7 bases, with 10 bases between them. CDR3 sequence (DNA): TGTGCCAGCAGTGAAGTAACGCGGGGCGGGGAGCTGTTTTTT. This translates into CASSEVTRGGELFF.

This clone has a handful of counts. The chain links TRBV9 to TRBJ2-3; D is possibly TRBD1 (6 bases). V was clipped by 3 bases and J by 5 bases, with 13 bases between them. The germline V gene encodes CDR1 SGDLS and CDR2 YYNGEE. The CDR3 is 14 residues long. The CDR3 spells CASSALPRGDTQYF. The CDR3 nucleotides are TGTGCCAGCAGCGCCCTCCCCAGGGGAGATACGCAGTATTTT.

V usage is TRBV9 and J usage is TRBJ2-5; TRBD2 agrees at 11 bases. Per germline, CDR1 SGDLS and CDR2 YYNGEE. The CDR3 contains 15 residues. V was clipped by 2 bases and J by 4 bases; unmatched bases: 4. In DNA form, the CDR3 reads TGTGCCAGCAGCGTGGTAGCGGGGGGGGCAGAGACCCAGTACTTC. This gives the protein CASSVVAGGAETQYF.

This chain connects TRBV5-4 to TRBJ2-1, with 9 nucleotides matching TRBD1. Germline loops: CDR1 SGHNT, CDR2 YYREEE (reference sequence). This CDR3 comprises 15 residues. Trimming at V came to 4 bases and at J to 6 bases, leaving 8 bases not matched to a gene. The chain's CDR3 is CASSTTGGALNEQFF. The CDR3 DNA reads TGTGCCAGCAGCACTACAGGGGGCGCTCTCAATGAGCAGTTCTTC.

The chain recombines TRBV7-3 with TRBJ2-1, with 13 nucleotides matching TRBD2. This CDR3 is 19 amino acids long. The trim removed 5 bases at V and 9 bases at J, leaving 19 bases unmatched. From germline, CDR1 is SGHTA and CDR2 FQGTGA. CDR3 sequence (DNA): TGTGCCAGCAGCAGACTAGCGGGGGGCCGAGGGGGTTTTATCGGTGAGCAGTTCTTC. Its protein is CASSRLAGGRGGFIGEQFF.

The gene calls are TRBV6-1 and TRBJ1-5; tentative D call: TRBD1 (6 bases). CDR1 is MNHNS and CDR2 is SASEGT in the germline V gene. The CDR3 runs to 13 residues. The V end was cut by 4 bases, the J end by 5 bases, with 9 bases between. Here the CDR3 DNA reads TGTGCCAGCAGTGGGACAGTTTATCAGCCCCAGCATTTT. The encoded protein is CASSGTVYQPQHF.

For the CDR3, the DNA is TGTGCCAGCAGTTACACCAGGGAAGAGACCCAGTACTTC. Translation: CASSYTREETQYF. The V gene is TRBV6-5, the J gene TRBJ2-5, with D possibly TRBD1 on 5 matching bases. The CDR3 has 13 residues. Looked up from germline, CDR1 is MNHEY and CDR2 is SVGAGI. Trimming took 2 bases from V and 3 from J, leaving 7 bases between them.

This rearrangement joins TRBV23-1 to TRBJ2-5; D might be TRBD2 (8 bases). TRBV23-1 is sorted into the ORF group, with uncertain function. V lost 9 bases and J 3 bases, leaving 20 bases between the germline ends. This CDR3 spans 15 amino acids. CDR3 loop: CASRSPGGLEETQYF. CDR3 sequence (DNA): TGCGCCAGTCGAAGCCCAGGGGGACTAGAAGAGACCCAGTACTTC.

The chain employs TRBV29-1 and TRBJ1-3; 7 nucleotides align to TRBD1. The CDR3 sequence is 13 residues long. Germline values: CDR1 SQVTM, CDR2 ANQGSEA. V lost 6 bases, J lost 3 bases, and 5 bases stayed unmatched. CDR3 DNA: TGCAGCGTGGTACAGGGGAATGGAAACACCATATATTTT. This encodes CSVVQGNGNTIYF. Together with reference TRBV29-1 and TRBJ1-3, the CDR3 gives the full variable domain: SAVISQKPSRDICQRGTSLTIQCQVDSQVTMMFWYRQQPGQSLTLIATANQGSEATYESGFVIDKFPISRPNLTFSTLTVSNMSPEDSSIYLCSVVQGNGNTIYFGEGSWLTVV.

On this clone: Within the sample, other DNA sequences also encode this same CDR3. Here the CDR3 DNA reads TGTGCCAGCAGCGTAGCCGGGGCTGGAAACACCATATATTTT. Its translation: CASSVAGAGNTIYF. The chain is built from TRBV9 and TRBJ1-3, with D hard to call. CDR3 length: 14 amino acids. V lost 0 bases, J lost 2 bases, and 6 bases lay in between. Germline V gives CDR1 SGDLS, CDR2 YYNGEE.